The present entry profiles one T cell receptor (beta chain) with its context. There were no recent acute infections or vaccinations among the donors, who were healthy HIV-negative adults. The sample is drawn from a study of shared clonotypes between healthy human individuals. As handled by the study authors: Sequence data from immunoSEQ were junction-only and lacked quality scores; consequently, filtering differed. Only in-frame clones appear in the TCRdb table, and some are missing; sequencing was by immunoSEQ multiplex PCR. The V and J calls and clone size come from that table; D and trimming were worked out from the DNA. The sample lists 2 million to 2.5 million clones; 80% to 95% were seen once. V lost 2 bases and J lost 0, with 11 bases in between. Germline V gene data show CDR1 as SGHNT and CDR2 as YYREEE (reference sequence). There are 15 residues in the CDR3.

The clonotype comes from a young man in good health. Some clones in this sample may be carry-over from other donors' samples. The chain has TRBV5-4 and TRBJ2-5; D uncertain. Sequencing was performed on naive CD4+ T cells from PBMCs. Subset specified: CD45RA+ positively selected. The CDR3 DNA sequence: TGTGCCAGCAGCTTAGGCGGAAAGTACCAAGAGACCCAGTACTTC. This sequence encodes CASSLGGKYQETQYF.